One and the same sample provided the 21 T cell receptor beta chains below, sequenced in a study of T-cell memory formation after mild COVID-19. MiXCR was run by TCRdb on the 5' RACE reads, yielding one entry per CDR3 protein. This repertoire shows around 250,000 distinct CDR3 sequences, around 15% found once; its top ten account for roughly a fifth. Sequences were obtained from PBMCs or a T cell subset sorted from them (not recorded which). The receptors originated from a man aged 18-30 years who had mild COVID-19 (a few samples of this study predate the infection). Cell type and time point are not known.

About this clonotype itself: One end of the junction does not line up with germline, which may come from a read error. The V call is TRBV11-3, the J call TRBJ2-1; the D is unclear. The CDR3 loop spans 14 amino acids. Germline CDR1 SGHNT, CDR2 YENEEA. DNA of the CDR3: TGTGCCAGCAGTTTAGAACCCAATCCCAATGAGCAGTTCTTC. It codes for CASSLEPNPNEQFF.

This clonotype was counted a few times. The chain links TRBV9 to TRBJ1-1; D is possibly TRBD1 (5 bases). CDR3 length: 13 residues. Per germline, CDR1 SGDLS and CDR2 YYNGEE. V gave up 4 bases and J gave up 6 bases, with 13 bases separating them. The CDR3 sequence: CASSPQGVSEAFF. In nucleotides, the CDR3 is TGTGCCAGCAGCCCCCAGGGCGTTTCTGAAGCTTTCTTT.

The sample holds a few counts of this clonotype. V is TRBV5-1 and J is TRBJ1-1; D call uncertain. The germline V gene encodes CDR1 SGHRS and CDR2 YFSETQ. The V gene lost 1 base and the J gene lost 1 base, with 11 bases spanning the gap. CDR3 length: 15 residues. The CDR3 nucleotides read TGCGCCAGCAGCTTGTCGACCCTGAGGAACACTGAAGCTTTCTTT. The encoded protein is CASSLSTLRNTEAFF.

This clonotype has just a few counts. The CDR3 protein is CASSLFHRTSVITNTGELFF. The DNA for the CDR3 is TGTGCCAGCAGTTTATTCCACCGGACTAGCGTAATCACGAACACCGGGGAGCTGTTTTTT. The chain employs TRBV28 and TRBJ2-2; 9 bases match TRBD2. The CDR3 extends over 20 amino acids. The V and J ends lost 1 base and 0 bases, in that order; junction bases with no gene match: 12. Germline CDR1 and CDR2: MDHEN and SYDVKM.

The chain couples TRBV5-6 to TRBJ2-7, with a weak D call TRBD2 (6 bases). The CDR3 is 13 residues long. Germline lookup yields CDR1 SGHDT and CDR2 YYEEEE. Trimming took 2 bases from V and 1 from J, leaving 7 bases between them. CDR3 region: CASSFRESYEQYF. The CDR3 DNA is TGTGCCAGCAGCTTCCGGGAGTCCTACGAGCAGTACTTC.

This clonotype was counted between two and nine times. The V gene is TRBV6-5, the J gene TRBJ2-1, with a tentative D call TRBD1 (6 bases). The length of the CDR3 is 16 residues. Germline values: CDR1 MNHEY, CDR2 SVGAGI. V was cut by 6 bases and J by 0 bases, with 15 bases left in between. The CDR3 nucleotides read TGTGCCAGCAGCCGCGACAGGCTAAACTCCTACAATGAGCAGTTCTTC. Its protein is CASSRDRLNSYNEQFF.

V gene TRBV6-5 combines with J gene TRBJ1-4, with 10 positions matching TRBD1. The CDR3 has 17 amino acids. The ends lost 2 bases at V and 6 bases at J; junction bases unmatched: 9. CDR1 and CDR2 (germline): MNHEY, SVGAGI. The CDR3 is CASSYGGQGHSDEKLFF. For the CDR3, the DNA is TGTGCCAGCAGTTACGGGGGACAGGGGCATTCTGATGAAAAACTGTTTTTT.

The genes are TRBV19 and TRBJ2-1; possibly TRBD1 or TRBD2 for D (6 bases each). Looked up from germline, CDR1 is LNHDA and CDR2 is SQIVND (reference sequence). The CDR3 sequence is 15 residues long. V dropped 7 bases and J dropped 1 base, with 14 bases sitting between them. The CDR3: CASTLWGASYNEQFF. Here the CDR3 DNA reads TGTGCCAGTACCCTGTGGGGGGCTTCCTACAATGAGCAGTTCTTC.

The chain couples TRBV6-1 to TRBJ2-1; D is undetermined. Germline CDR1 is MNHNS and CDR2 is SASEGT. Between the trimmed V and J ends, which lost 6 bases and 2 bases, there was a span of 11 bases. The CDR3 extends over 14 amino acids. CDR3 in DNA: TGTGCCAGCAGCACGGAGAGCCCCTACAATGAGCAGTTCTTC. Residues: CASSTESPYNEQFF.

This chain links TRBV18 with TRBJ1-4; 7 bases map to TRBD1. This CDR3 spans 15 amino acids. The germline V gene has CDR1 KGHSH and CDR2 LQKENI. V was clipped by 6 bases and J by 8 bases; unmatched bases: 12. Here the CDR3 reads CASSPRQGSQEKLFF. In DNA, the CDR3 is TGTGCCAGCTCTCCTCGACAGGGAAGTCAAGAAAAACTGTTTTTT.

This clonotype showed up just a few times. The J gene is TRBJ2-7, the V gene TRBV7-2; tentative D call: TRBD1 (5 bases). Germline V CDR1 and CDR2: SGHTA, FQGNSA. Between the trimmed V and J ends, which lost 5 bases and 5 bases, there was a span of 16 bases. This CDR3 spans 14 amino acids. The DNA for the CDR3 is TGTGCCAGCAGCGTAAATCCCCAGGGCCACGAGCAGTACTTC. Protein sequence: CASSVNPQGHEQYF.

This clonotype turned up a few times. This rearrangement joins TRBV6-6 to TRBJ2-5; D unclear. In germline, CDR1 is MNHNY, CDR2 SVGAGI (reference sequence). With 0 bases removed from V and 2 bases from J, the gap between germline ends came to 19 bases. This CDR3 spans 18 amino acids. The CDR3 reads CASSYSNVFVSRQETQYF. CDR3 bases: TGTGCCAGCAGTTACTCGAACGTCTTCGTCTCGAGACAAGAGACCCAGTACTTC.

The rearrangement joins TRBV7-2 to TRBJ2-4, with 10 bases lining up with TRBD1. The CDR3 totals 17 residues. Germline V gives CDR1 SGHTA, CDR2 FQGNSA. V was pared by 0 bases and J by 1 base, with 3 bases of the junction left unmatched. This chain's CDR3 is CASSLAQGQGAKNIQYF. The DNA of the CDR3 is TGTGCCAGCAGCTTAGCGCAGGGACAGGGGGCCAAAAACATTCAGTACTTC.

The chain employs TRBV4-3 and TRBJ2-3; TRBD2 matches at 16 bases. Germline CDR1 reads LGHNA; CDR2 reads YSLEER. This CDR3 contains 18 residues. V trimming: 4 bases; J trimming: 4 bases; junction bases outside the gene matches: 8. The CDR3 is CASSRGTSGGAFSDTQYF. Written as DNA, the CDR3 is TGCGCCAGCAGCCGGGGGACTAGCGGGGGGGCCTTCTCAGATACGCAGTATTTT.

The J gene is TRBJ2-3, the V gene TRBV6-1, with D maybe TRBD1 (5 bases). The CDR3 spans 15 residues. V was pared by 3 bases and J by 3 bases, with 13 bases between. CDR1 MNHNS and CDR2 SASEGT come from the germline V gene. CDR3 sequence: CASSDSQGGTDTQYF. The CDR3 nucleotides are TGTGCCAGCAGTGACTCGCAGGGTGGAACAGATACGCAGTATTTT.

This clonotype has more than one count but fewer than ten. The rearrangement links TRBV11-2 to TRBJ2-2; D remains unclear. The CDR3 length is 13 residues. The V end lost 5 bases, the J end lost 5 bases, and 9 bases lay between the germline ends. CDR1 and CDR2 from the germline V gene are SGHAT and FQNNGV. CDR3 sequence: CASSPQWTGELFF. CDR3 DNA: TGTGCCAGCAGCCCACAGTGGACCGGGGAGCTGTTTTTT.

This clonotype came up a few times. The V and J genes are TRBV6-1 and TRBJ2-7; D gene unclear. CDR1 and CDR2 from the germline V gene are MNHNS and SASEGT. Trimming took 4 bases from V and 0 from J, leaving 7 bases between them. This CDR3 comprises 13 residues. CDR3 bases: TGTGCCAGCAGTGCCCTAAGCTCCTACGAGCAGTACGTC. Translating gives CASSALSSYEQYV.

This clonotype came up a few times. Written as DNA, the CDR3 is TGTGCCACCAGTGACTCCTCTTTTAGCGGGGGGACCACAGATACGCAGTATTTT. The encoded protein is CATSDSSFSGGTTDTQYF. This chain uses TRBV24-1 with TRBJ2-3; TRBD2 matches 10 bases. This CDR3 comprises 18 residues. From germline, CDR1 is KGHDR and CDR2 SFDVKD. V lost 4 bases, J lost 2 bases, and 11 bases stayed unmatched.

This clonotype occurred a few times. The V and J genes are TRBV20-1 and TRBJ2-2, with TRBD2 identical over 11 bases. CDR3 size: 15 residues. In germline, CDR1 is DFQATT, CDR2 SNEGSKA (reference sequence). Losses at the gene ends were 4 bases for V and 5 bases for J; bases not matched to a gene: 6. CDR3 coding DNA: TGCAGTGCTAAGGGGACTAGCGGATTTACCGGGGAGCTGTTTTTT. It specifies CSAKGTSGFTGELFF.

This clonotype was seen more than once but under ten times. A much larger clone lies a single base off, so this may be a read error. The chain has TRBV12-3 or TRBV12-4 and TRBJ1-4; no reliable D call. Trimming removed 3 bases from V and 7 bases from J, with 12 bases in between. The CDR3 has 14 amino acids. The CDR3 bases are TGTGCCAGCAGTTTCTCCGCGGCTACTGAAAAACTGTTTTTT. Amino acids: CASSFSAATEKLFF.

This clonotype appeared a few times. CDR3 region: CASSAGGPGQGTYEQYV. The CDR3, as DNA: TGTGCCAGCAGCGCCGGGGGCCCGGGACAGGGGACTTACGAGCAGTACGTC. This chain links TRBV5-6 with TRBJ2-7; 10 bases align to TRBD1. The germline V gene encodes CDR1 SGHDT and CDR2 YYEEEE. Trimming cost V 4 bases and J 4 bases; bases outside gene matches: 14. This CDR3 is built from 17 residues.